This TCR beta chain originates from a study of cytomegalovirus exposure and HLA in healthy donors (dated by TCRdb to 2016 to 2017). With regard to the full study: According to a later analysis, the 120 or so validation repertoires were produced on the same platform as the 600 to 850 repertoires of the first cohort. The study aimed to test whether signatures of past pathogen exposure could be identified by cataloging public T cell receptors. High-throughput TCR immunosequencing, statistical association of individual TCRs with disease status, and machine learning were combined to predict cytomegalovirus infection status. Besides the first cohort of roughly 640 subjects, a separate validation cohort made up of over 95 different subjects was used.

General study outcomes and caveats: The authors suggested that the approach could potentially be extended to other disease states and immunological phenotypes. Most TCR sequences were observed very rarely across donors, whereas some public TCRs were present in many individuals. A later analysis lacked HLA typing for the validation cohort, so it scored co-occurrence in that cohort across all 120 repertoires. Three of the identified cytomegalovirus-associated TCR beta chains were confirmed in vitro to be specific for cytomegalovirus antigens. The study listed 150 to 200 TCR beta chains as associated with cytomegalovirus. A later analysis found that TCRs clustered in the first cohort also tended to co-occur in the 95 to 150 validation repertoires, with approximately 95% of cluster scores above 0. The classifier was reported to diagnose cytomegalovirus status with high specificity and sensitivity in both the original cohort and the validation cohort.

In regard to this clone: It has no known antigen specificity. The record has no base qualities; no much larger clone is one base away.

The donors were included in the validation cohort of 120 subjects, a group kept apart from the approximately 670-subject first cohort. Library creation used the immunoSEQ multiplex PCR assay. The study's own analysis went as follows. A statistical classification framework was built for diagnosing cytomegalovirus status from the catalog of TCR beta chain sequences. TCRdb's version of the immuneACCESS table is confined to in-frame rearrangements and falls short of the full clone set. An unresolved V gene accounts for under half of the shortfall where checked; the remainder is of unknown origin. V and J calls and clone size are those listed in that table; D and trimming were worked out from the DNA. For this sample there are 120,000 or so clones; nearly 90% appear just once. The ten most abundant clones make up about 1.1% of the sample. The clonotype comes from a woman in her late teens or twenties in good health and CMV-seronegative. Sequencing was performed on PBMCs.

The bases read TGTGCCAGCAGCTTTCAGGGGGAGAACATTCAGTACTTC. Translated, it gives CASSFQGENIQYF. This sequence uses TRBV7-2 and TRBJ2-4, with 7 junctional bases fitting TRBD1. Counted from cysteine to phenylalanine, this CDR3 has 13 amino acids. Solely the CDR3 DNA is kept, with 39 bases framed from the first base. V ends up 3 bases short and J 7 bases short, with an unmatched junction base count of 3. CDR1 is given as SGHTA and CDR2 as FQGNSA, both from the germline V gene.